A selection of T cell receptor beta chains follows, all from one sample in a study of cytomegalovirus exposure and HLA in healthy donors. The protocol was immunoSEQ multiplex PCR, while the TCRdb copy is restricted to in-frame clones and leaves out a portion. The sample has over 85,000 clones, roughly three quarters seen once. Material for sequencing was PBMCs. These receptors were taken from a male donor in good health and CMV-seropositive. The CDR3 runs from the conserved cysteine through the conserved F or W. D genes are given only for firm matches. Not every row has a clone size; where given, it reads once, few, many or a size class.

j_call	d_call	v_call	clone_size	cdr3_length	cdr3_aa	cdr3_nt
TRBJ2-1	.	TRBV18	.	12	CASSPSRDEQFF	TGTGCCAGCTCACCATCCAGGGATGAGCAGTTCTTC
TRBJ1-5	TRBD1	TRBV4-3	.	15	CASSQDRGQGQPQHF	TGCGCCAGCAGCCAAGACAGGGGACAGGGTCAGCCCCAGCATTTT
TRBJ1-2	.	TRBV6-4	.	9	CASARGYTF	TGTGCCAGCGCCAGGGGCTACACCTTC
TRBJ2-1	.	TRBV7-2	.	14	CASSLGTVYNEQFF	TGTGCCAGCAGCTTAGGGACAGTCTACAATGAGCAGTTCTTC
TRBJ1-3	.	TRBV7-8	.	16	CASSLVPRATGNTIYF	TGTGCCAGCAGCTTAGTACCCAGGGCGACTGGAAACACCATATATTTT
TRBJ2-7	TRBD1	TRBV18	.	15	CASSPRTGGAYEQYF	TGTGCCAGCTCACCTCGGACAGGGGGTGCGTACGAGCAGTACTTC
TRBJ2-7	.	TRBV28	.	13	CASSLSTRNEQYF	TGTGCCAGCAGTTTATCTACGCGGAACGAGCAGTACTTC
TRBJ2-3	.	TRBV10-3	few	12	CAISEGADTQYF	TGTGCCATCAGTGAGGGAGCAGATACGCAGTATTTT
TRBJ2-7	TRBD2	TRBV7-2	.	16	CASSLEYRTSSYEQYF	TGTGCCAGCAGCTTAGAGTATCGGACTAGCAGTTACGAGCAGTACTTC
TRBJ2-3	.	TRBV27	.	11	CASSFGGTQYF	TGTGCCAGCAGTTTCGGGGGTACGCAGTATTTT
TRBJ1-6	.	TRBV6-6	once	12	CASTLVGTGALF	.
TRBJ2-1	TRBD2	TRBV6-6	.	16	CASSSLAGGTYNEQFF	TGTGCCAGCAGTAGTCTGGCGGGAGGGACTTACAATGAGCAGTTCTTC
TRBJ2-5	.	TRBV10-3	.	12	CAIRSGLGTQYF	TGTGCCATCAGAAGCGGTCTGGGGACCCAGTACTTC
TRBJ2-3	TRBD2	TRBV28	few	17	CASTRGGLAGTTDTQYF	TGTGCCAGCACCCGGGGAGGGCTAGCGGGAACCACAGATACGCAGTATTTT
TRBJ1-4	.	TRBV5-5	few	15	CASSENRAVNEKLFF	TGTGCCAGCAGCGAAAACAGGGCTGTTAATGAAAAACTGTTTTTT
TRBJ2-3	TRBD2	TRBV6-6	once	16	CASSYHGTSGTDTQYF	TGTGCCAGCAGTTATCACGGGACTAGCGGCACAGATACGCAGTATTTT
TRBJ2-5	.	TRBV7-2	.	15	CASSPITTVAETQYF	TGTGCCAGCAGCCCTATAACGACAGTGGCGGAGACCCAGTACTTC
TRBJ1-4	.	TRBV18	.	12	CASSLKSEKLFF	TGTGCCAGCTCACTTAAGAGTGAAAAACTGTTTTTT
TRBJ2-6	.	TRBV6-1	once	12	CASNPGANVLTF	TGTGCCAGCAATCCGGGGGCCAACGTCCTGACTTTC
TRBJ2-3	TRBD2	TRBV5-4	.	14	CASSRTSGRNTQYF	TGTGCCAGCAGCCGGACTAGCGGGAGAAATACGCAGTATTTT
TRBJ2-5	.	TRBV10-1	.	19	CASFGEGIEWGLYQETQYF	TGCGCCAGCTTCGGGGAAGGGATCGAATGGGGTCTCTACCAAGAGACCCAGTACTTC
TRBJ2-3	TRBD1	TRBV30	.	13	CAWSRGLEDTQYF	TGTGCCTGGAGCAGGGGGCTGGAAGATACGCAGTATTTT
TRBJ1-4	.	TRBV28	once	15	CASSLNAGMYEKLFF	TGTGCCAGCAGTTTAAACGCAGGGATGTATGAAAAACTGTTTTTT
TRBJ2-5	TRBD1	TRBV19	.	13	CATSDRGRETQYF	TGTGCCACTTCGGACAGGGGGAGGGAGACCCAGTACTTC
TRBJ2-5	.	TRBV6-1	.	15	CASSEGRWVEETQYF	TGTGCCAGCAGTGAAGGCAGGTGGGTTGAGGAGACCCAGTACTTC
TRBJ2-1	.	TRBV28	.	13	CASSEGPLDEQFF	TGTGCCAGCAGTGAGGGCCCCTTGGATGAGCAGTTCTTC
TRBJ2-3	TRBD2	TRBV6-6	.	13	CASSYPGGDTQYF	TGTGCCAGCAGTTACCCGGGGGGAGATACGCAGTATTTT
TRBJ1-3	TRBD1	TRBV7-2	once	16	CASSLPGGRSGNTIYF	TGTGCCAGCAGCTTACCAGGGGGCCGGTCTGGAAACACCATATATTTT
TRBJ2-5	TRBD2	TRBV11-1	.	16	CASSPGTSGRAETQYF	TGTGCCAGCAGCCCCGGGACTAGCGGGAGGGCCGAGACCCAGTACTTC
TRBJ2-3	.	TRBV2	.	14	CASHSPRGTDTQYF	TGTGCCAGCCATTCCCCTCGGGGCACAGATACGCAGTATTTT
TRBJ1-2	.	TRBV15	few	13	CATSRAPGEGYTF	TGTGCCACCAGCAGAGCCCCAGGGGAAGGCTACACCTTC
TRBJ2-1	TRBD2	TRBV2	.	17	CASSSIAGAASYNEQFF	TGTGCCAGCAGTTCTATAGCGGGAGCGGCATCCTACAATGAGCAGTTCTTC
TRBJ1-4	.	TRBV7-9	.	15	CASSLGGLSVEKLFF	TGTGCCAGCAGCTTAGGAGGGTTATCAGTTGAAAAACTGTTTTTT
TRBJ1-6	.	TRBV6-5	.	14	CASSYGEGGSPLHF	TGTGCCAGCAGTTACGGCGAGGGTGGATCACCCCTCCACTTT
TRBJ2-5	.	TRBV7-2	.	14	CASSFPGLQETQYF	TGTGCCAGCAGCTTCCCGGGACTCCAAGAGACCCAGTACTTC
TRBJ2-7	.	TRBV5-1	once	15	CASSLGDFRSYEQYF	TGCGCCAGCAGCTTGGGGGACTTCAGATCCTACGAGCAGTACTTC
TRBJ1-5	TRBD1	TRBV7-2	.	15	CASSVTGAVNQPQHF	TGTGCCAGCAGCGTAACAGGGGCCGTTAATCAGCCCCAGCATTTT
TRBJ1-4	.	TRBV28	once	14	CASRVDSLNEKLFF	TGTGCCAGCAGGGTGGACAGTCTTAATGAAAAACTGTTTTTT
TRBJ2-7	.	TRBV5-1	.	13	CASSGTTAYEQYF	TGCGCCAGCAGTGGGACAACTGCCTACGAGCAGTACTTC
TRBJ1-2	.	TRBV5-4	.	16	CASSLKGGMGDYGYTF	TGTGCCAGCAGCTTGAAGGGGGGGATGGGGGACTATGGCTACACCTTC
TRBJ2-7	.	TRBV20-1	.	11	CSASGYYEQYF	TGCAGTGCTTCCGGATACTACGAGCAGTACTTC
TRBJ2-7	.	TRBV6-5	.	15	CASSYSAGLAYEQYF	TGTGCCAGCAGTTACTCTGCAGGGCTTGCCTACGAGCAGTACTTC
TRBJ1-4	TRBD1	TRBV2	.	14	CASSEDRGGEKLFF	TGTGCCAGCAGTGAGGACAGGGGAGGCGAAAAACTGTTTTTT